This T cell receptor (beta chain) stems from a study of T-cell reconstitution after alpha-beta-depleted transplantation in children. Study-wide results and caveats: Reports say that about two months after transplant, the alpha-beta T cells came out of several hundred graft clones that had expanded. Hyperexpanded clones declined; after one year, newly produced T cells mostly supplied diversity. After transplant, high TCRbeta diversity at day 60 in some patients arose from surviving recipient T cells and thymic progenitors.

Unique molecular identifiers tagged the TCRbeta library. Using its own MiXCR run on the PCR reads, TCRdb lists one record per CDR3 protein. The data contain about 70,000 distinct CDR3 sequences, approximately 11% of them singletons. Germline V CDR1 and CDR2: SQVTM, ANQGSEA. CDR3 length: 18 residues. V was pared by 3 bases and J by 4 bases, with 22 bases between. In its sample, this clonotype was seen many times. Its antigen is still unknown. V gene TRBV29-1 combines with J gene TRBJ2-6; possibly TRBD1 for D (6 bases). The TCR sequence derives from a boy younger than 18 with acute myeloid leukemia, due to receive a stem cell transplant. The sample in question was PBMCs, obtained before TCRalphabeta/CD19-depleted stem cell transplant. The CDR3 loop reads CSVEGIRGRIPGANVLTF. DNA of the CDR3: TGCAGCGTTGAGGGGATCAGGGGTAGGATCCCCGGGGCCAACGTCCTGACTTTC.